Detailed here is one T cell receptor beta chain. Regarding time point: after dendritic cell vaccination, including at tumor progression/relapse. These data come from a study of glioma-infiltrating T cells after dendritic cell vaccination. Looked up from germline, CDR1 is SGHNT and CDR2 is YENEEA. Trimming removed 4 bases at V and 1 base at J, with 11 bases between. The CDR3 is 14 residues long. Data came from immunoSEQ multiplex PCR; TCRdb stores just in-frame clones and leaves some out. The sample carries approximately 90,000 clones, over 75% recorded once. The chain uses TRBV11-3 and TRBJ2-7, with D possibly matching TRBD1 (6 bases). The sequence came from a human donor with glioblastoma. This specimen consisted of blood, obtained after dendritic cell vaccination. The DNA for the CDR3 is TGTGCCAGCAGCTCAAACAGGGCGTCCTACGAGCAGTACTTC. Translating it yields CASSSNRASYEQYF.